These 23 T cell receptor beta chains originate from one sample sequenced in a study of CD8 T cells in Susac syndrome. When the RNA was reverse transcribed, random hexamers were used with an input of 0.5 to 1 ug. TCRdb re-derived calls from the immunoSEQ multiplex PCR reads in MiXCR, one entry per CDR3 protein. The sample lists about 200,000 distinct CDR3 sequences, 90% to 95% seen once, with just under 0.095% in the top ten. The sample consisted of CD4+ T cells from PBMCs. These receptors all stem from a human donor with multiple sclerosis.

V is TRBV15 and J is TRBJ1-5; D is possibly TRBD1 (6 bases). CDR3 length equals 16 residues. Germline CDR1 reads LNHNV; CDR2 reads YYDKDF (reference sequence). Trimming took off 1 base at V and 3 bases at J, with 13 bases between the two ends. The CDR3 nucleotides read TGTGCCACCAGCAGAGGAAGGGACACCAACAATCAGCCCCAGCATTTT. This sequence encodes CATSRGRDTNNQPQHF.

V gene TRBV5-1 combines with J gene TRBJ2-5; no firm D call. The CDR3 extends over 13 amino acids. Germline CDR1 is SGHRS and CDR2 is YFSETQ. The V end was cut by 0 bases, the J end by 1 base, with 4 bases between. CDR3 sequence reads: CASSLGTQETQYF. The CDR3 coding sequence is TGCGCCAGCAGCTTGGGCACCCAAGAGACCCAGTACTTC.

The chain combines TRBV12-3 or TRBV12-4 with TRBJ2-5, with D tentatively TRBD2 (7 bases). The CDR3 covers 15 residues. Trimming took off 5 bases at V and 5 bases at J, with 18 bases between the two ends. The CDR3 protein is CASSPRWGGDETQYF. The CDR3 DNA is TGTGCCAGCAGTCCCCGTTGGGGGGGCGATGAGACCCAGTACTTC.

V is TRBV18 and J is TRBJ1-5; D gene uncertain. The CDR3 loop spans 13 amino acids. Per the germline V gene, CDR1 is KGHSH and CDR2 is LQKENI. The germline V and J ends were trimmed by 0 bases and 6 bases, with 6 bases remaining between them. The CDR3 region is CASSPPLGQPQHF. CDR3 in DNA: TGTGCCAGCTCACCACCATTAGGTCAGCCCCAGCATTTT.

The CDR3 nucleotides are TGTGCCAGCAGCTTGTTCGCAGGATACACAGATACGCAGTATTTT. This sequence encodes CASSLFAGYTDTQYF. This chain uses TRBV5-4 with TRBJ2-3; D remains unclear. Germline V gene lookup returns CDR1 SGHNT and CDR2 YYREEE (reference sequence). The V gene lost 1 base and the J gene lost 2 bases, with 11 bases spanning the gap. This CDR3 region has 15 residues.

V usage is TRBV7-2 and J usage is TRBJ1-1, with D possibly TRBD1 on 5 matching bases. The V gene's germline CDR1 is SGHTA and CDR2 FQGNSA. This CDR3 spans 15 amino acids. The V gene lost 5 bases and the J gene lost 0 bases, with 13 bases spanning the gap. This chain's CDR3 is CASSPPRGVNTEAFF. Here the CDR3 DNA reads TGTGCCAGCAGCCCACCCCGGGGCGTGAACACTGAAGCTTTCTTT. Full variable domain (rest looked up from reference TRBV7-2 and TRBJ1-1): GAGVSQSPSNKVTEKGKDVELRCDPISGHTALYWYRQSLGQGLEFLIYFQGNSAPDKSGLPSDRFSAERTGGSVSTLTIQRTQQEDSAVYLCASSPPRGVNTEAFFGQGTRLTVV.

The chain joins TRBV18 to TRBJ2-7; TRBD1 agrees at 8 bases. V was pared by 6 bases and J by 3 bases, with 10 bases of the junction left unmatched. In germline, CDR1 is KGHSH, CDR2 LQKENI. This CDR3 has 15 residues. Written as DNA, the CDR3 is TGTGCCAGCTCCCCGACCGGACAGGGAGGCTACGAGCAGTACTTC. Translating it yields CASSPTGQGGYEQYF. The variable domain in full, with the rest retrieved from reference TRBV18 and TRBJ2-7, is NAGVMQNPRHLVRRRGQEARLRCSPMKGHSHVYWYRQLPEEGLKFMVYLQKENIIDESGMPKERFSAEFPKEGPSILRIQQVVRGDSAAYFCASSPTGQGGYEQYFGPGTRLTVT.

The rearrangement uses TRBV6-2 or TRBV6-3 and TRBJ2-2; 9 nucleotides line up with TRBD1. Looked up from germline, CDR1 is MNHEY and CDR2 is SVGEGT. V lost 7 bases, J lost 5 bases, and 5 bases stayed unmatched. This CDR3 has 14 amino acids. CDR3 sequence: CASKGTGRTGELFF. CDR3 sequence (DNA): TGTGCCAGCAAAGGGACAGGGAGGACCGGGGAGCTGTTTTTT.

This CDR3 is CASSLPDRLQFF. The CDR3 DNA is TGTGCCAGCAGTTTACCTGACAGGTTACAGTTCTTC. This chain joins TRBV28 and TRBJ2-1; D perhaps matches TRBD1 (6 bases). CDR1 and CDR2 from the germline V gene are MDHEN and SYDVKM. V was trimmed by 2 bases and J by 13 bases, leaving 12 bases between them. This CDR3 comprises 12 residues.

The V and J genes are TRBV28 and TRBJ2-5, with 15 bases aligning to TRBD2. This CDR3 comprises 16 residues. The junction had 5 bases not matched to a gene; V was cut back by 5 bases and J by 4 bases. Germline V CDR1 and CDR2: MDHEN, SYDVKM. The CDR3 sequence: CASSVPGLAGGETQYF. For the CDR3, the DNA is TGTGCCAGCAGTGTGCCGGGACTAGCGGGGGGAGAGACCCAGTACTTC.

The CDR3 is CATSEAGGPADTQYF. The CDR3 DNA sequence: TGTGCCACCAGTGAGGCGGGGGGGCCCGCAGATACGCAGTATTTT. V usage is TRBV24-1 and J usage is TRBJ2-3; 9 positions agree with TRBD2. With 4 bases clipped from V and 4 bases from J, the junction kept 5 bases outside the gene matches. The CDR3 sequence is 15 residues long. Germline lookup yields CDR1 KGHDR and CDR2 SFDVKD.

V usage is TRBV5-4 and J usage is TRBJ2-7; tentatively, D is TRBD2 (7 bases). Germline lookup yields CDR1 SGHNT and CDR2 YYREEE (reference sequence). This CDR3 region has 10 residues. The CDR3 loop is CAWGGGEQYF. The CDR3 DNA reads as TGTGCTTGGGGAGGGGGAGAGCAGTACTTC.

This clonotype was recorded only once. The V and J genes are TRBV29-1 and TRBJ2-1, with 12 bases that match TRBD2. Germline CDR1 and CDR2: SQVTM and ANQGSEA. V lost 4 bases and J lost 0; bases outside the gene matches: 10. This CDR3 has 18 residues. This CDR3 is CSVGLAGGRIASYNEQFF. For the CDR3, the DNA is TGCAGCGTTGGGCTAGCGGGAGGGAGAATTGCCTCCTACAATGAGCAGTTCTTC.

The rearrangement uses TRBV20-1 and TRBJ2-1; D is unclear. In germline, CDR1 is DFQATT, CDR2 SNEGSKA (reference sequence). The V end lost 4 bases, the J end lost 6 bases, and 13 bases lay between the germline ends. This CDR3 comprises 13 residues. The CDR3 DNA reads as TGCAGTGCTATCCGCAACCCGAGCAATGAGCAGTTCTTC. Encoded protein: CSAIRNPSNEQFF.

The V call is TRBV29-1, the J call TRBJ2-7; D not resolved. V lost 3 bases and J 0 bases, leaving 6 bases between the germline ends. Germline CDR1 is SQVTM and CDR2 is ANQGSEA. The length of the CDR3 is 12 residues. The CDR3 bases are TGCAGCGTTGAGGCGGCCTCCTACGAGCAGTACTTC. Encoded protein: CSVEAASYEQYF.

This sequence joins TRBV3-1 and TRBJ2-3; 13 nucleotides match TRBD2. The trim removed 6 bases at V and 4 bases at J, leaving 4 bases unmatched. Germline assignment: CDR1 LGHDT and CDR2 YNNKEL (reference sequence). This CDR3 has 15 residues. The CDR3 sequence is CASRRTSGSPDTQYF. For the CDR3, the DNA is TGTGCCAGCAGGAGGACTAGCGGGAGTCCAGATACGCAGTATTTT.

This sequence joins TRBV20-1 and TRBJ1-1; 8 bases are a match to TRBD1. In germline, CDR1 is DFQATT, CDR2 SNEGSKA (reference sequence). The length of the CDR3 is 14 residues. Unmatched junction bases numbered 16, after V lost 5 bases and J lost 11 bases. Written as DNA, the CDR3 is TGCAGTGCTCGGGATTGGGGACAGGCGGTTGGGGCTTTCTTT. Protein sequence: CSARDWGQAVGAFF.

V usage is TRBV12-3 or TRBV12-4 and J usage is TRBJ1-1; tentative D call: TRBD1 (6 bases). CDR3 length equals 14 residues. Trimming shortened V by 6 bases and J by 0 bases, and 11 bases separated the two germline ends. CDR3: CASSGDTMNTEAFF. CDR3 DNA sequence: TGTGCCAGCAGCGGGGACACTATGAACACTGAAGCTTTCTTT.

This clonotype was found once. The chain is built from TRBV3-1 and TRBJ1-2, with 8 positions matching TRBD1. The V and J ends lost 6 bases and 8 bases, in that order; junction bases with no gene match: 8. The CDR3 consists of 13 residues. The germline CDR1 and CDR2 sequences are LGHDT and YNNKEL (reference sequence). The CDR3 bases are TGTGCCAGCAGTCGGGACAGGATAGACGGCTACACCTTC. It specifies CASSRDRIDGYTF. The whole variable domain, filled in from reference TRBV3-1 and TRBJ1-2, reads DTAVSQTPKYLVTQMGNDKSIKCEQNLGHDTMYWYKQDSKKFLKIMFSYNNKELIINETVPNRFSPKSPDKAHLNLHINSLELGDSAVYFCASSRDRIDGYTFGSGTRLTVV.

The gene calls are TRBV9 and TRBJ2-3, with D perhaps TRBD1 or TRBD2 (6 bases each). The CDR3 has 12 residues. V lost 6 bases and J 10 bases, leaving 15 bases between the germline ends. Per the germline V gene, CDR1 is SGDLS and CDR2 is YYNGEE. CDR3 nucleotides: TGTGCCAGCACCTTAGAGGGGGAGGCGCAGTATTTT. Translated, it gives CASTLEGEAQYF.

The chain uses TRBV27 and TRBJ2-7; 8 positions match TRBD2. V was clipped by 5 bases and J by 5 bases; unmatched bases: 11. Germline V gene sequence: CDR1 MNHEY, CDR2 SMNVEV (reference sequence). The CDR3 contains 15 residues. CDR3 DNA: TGTGCCAGCAGTCCCTTAGGGAGCGGGAGCCACGAGCAGTACTTC. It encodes CASSPLGSGSHEQYF.

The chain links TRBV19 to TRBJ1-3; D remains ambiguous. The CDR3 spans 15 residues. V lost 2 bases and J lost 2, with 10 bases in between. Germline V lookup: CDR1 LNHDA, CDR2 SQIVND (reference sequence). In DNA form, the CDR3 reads TGTGCCAGTAGTATACCGGCAGCGACTGGAAACACCATATATTTT. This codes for CASSIPAATGNTIYF.

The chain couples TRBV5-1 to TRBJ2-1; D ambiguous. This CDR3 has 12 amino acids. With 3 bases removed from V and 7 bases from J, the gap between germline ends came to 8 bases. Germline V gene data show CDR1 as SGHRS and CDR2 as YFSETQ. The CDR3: CASSSYLNEQFF. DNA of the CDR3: TGCGCCAGCAGCTCTTACCTGAATGAGCAGTTCTTC. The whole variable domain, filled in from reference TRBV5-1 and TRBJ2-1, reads KAGVTQTPRYLIKTRGQQVTLSCSPISGHRSVSWYQQTPGQGLQFLFEYFSETQRNKGNFPGRFSGRQFSNSRSEMNVSTLELGDSALYLCASSSYLNEQFFGPGTRLTVL.